These 29 T cell receptor beta chains were sequenced from one sample in a study of blood T cells in healthy people across ages. Combining a sample-barcoded 5' primer with a J-beta primer mix, a second PCR ran for roughly 6 to 11 cycles. TCRdb reprocessed the 5' RACE reads via MiXCR and lists one record per CDR3 protein. This repertoire shows 1.5 million to 2 million distinct CDR3 sequences, roughly 30% found once; its top ten account for less than 9.5%. The sequencing input was blood. These receptors were obtained from a woman aged 30 to 39 in good health.

A few counts support this clonotype. Sequence at one end of the junction differs from germline and may be a read error. This chain connects TRBV7-2 to TRBJ2-1; possible D gene TRBD2, 6 bases. Germline CDR1 SGHTA, CDR2 FQGNSA. The CDR3 totals 16 residues. CDR3 residues: CASSPETRPKMNGQFF. CDR3 nucleotide sequence: TGTGCCAGCAGCCCCGAGACTAGGCCAAAAATGAATGGGCAGTTCTTC.

There are many counts of this clonotype. In DNA form, the CDR3 reads TGTGCCAGCAGGCTGGACCCTGGAGGGGTTAACGAGCAGTACTTC. Amino acids: CASRLDPGGVNEQYF. This chain joins TRBV6-6 and TRBJ2-7; the D gene is possibly TRBD2 (6 bases). This CDR3 is 15 amino acids long. V lost 6 bases and J 5 bases, leaving 20 bases between the germline ends. Germline CDR1 is MNHNY and CDR2 is SVGAGI (reference sequence).

In this sample, this clonotype turned up a few times. This sequence joins TRBV28 and TRBJ1-5, with D unresolved. Per germline, CDR1 MDHEN and CDR2 SYDVKM. Trimming cost V 4 bases and J 6 bases, with 10 bases left between them. The CDR3 totals 13 residues. The DNA for the CDR3 is TGTGCCAGCAGTTGGTCTTGGAGTCAGCCCCAGCATTTT. As protein: CASSWSWSQPQHF.

The V gene is TRBV12-3 or TRBV12-4, the J gene TRBJ1-6; D is undetermined. The CDR3 loop spans 14 amino acids. The germline V and J ends were trimmed by 5 bases and 8 bases, with 13 bases remaining between them. CDR3 DNA sequence: TGTGCCAGCAGTAGGATACCTCGGGATTCACCCCTCCACTTT. Protein: CASSRIPRDSPLHF.

This chain joins TRBV2 and TRBJ1-2; TRBD1 might be the D (5 bases). The CDR3 loop spans 15 amino acids. In germline, CDR1 is SNHLY, CDR2 FYNNEI. Deletions cut 1 base from V and 6 bases from J, with 15 bases between. The DNA for the CDR3 is TGTGCCAGCAGTGAAGAAGGGGTAGGCATCGATGGCTACACCTTC. The encoded protein is CASSEEGVGIDGYTF.

This rearrangement joins TRBV7-9 to TRBJ1-3; tentatively, D is TRBD1 (5 bases). There are 15 residues in the CDR3. The V gene's germline CDR1 is SEHNR and CDR2 FQNEAQ (reference sequence). Between the trimmed V and J ends, which lost 6 bases and 0 bases, there was a span of 12 bases. CDR3 coding DNA: TGTGCCAGCAGAACCGACAGCCACTCTGGAAACACCATATATTTT. The encoded protein is CASRTDSHSGNTIYF.

Written as DNA, the CDR3 is TGTGCCAGCAGCCAAGAATCAGGTGTGGGCACTGAAGCTTTCTTT. This gives the protein CASSQESGVGTEAFF. The rearrangement joins TRBV14 to TRBJ1-1; D gene unclear. Germline values: CDR1 SGHDN, CDR2 FVKESK. V was shortened by 0 bases and J by 4 bases, with 12 bases between the two germline ends. The CDR3 is 15 residues long.

This clonotype has ten or more counts. The rearrangement links TRBV20-1 to TRBJ2-5; weak D call: TRBD2 (5 bases). Germline V lookup: CDR1 DFQATT, CDR2 SNEGSKA (reference sequence). CDR3 length: 13 residues. Trimming took 6 bases from V and 4 from J, leaving 15 bases between them. CDR3 amino acids: CSAEDEGRETQYF. CDR3 nucleotide sequence: TGCAGTGCCGAGGATGAGGGAAGAGAGACCCAGTACTTC.

This clonotype has only one observation. The CDR3 nucleotides are TGTGCCTGGAGCGCCGGACAGTTGGTAGATACGCAGTATTTT. Translation gives CAWSAGQLVDTQYF. The chain is built from TRBV30 and TRBJ2-3, with D maybe TRBD1 (6 bases). There are 14 residues in the CDR3. Looked up from germline, CDR1 is GTSNPN and CDR2 is SVGIG (reference sequence). V gave up 3 bases and J gave up 5 bases, with 15 bases separating them.

The V gene is TRBV20-1, the J gene TRBJ2-5; the D gene is possibly TRBD1 (6 bases). Trimming removed 3 bases at V and 5 bases at J, with 16 bases between. This CDR3 comprises 14 residues. CDR1 and CDR2 (germline): DFQATT, SNEGSKA (reference sequence). CDR3: CSARSGLGAETQYF. The DNA of the CDR3 is TGCAGTGCTAGGTCTGGCCTGGGGGCTGAGACCCAGTACTTC.

Written as DNA, the CDR3 is TGTGCCAGCAGCCTACGGTGGGGGGCATCCAGCTATGGCTACACCTTC. It encodes CASSLRWGASSYGYTF. The V gene is TRBV6-5, the J gene TRBJ1-2; the D gene is possibly TRBD1 (6 bases). With 6 bases removed from V and 4 bases from J, the gap between germline ends came to 21 bases. CDR1 and CDR2 (germline): MNHEY, SVGAGI. This CDR3 region has 16 residues.

This clonotype was detected a few times. The rearrangement uses TRBV10-3 and TRBJ2-1, with D tentatively TRBD1 (6 bases). The CDR3 length is 14 residues. V dropped 4 bases and J dropped 7 bases, with 14 bases sitting between them. Germline loops: CDR1 ENHRY, CDR2 SYGVKD. CDR3: CAISAPGQTNEQFF. DNA for the CDR3: TGTGCCATCAGTGCCCCGGGACAAACAAATGAGCAGTTCTTC.

This clonotype was counted between two and nine times. The chain is built from TRBV20-1 and TRBJ2-1; D remains ambiguous. The V gene's germline CDR1 is DFQATT and CDR2 SNEGSKA (reference sequence). Trimming shortened V by 1 base and J by 9 bases, and 19 bases separated the two germline ends. The CDR3 runs to 15 residues. The CDR3 region is CSARALDGANTEQFF. The CDR3 DNA reads as TGCAGTGCTAGAGCCTTGGACGGAGCGAACACTGAGCAGTTCTTC.

This clonotype has at least ten counts. The gene calls are TRBV6-6 and TRBJ1-4; tentative D call: TRBD1 (5 bases). Germline values: CDR1 MNHNY, CDR2 SVGAGI (reference sequence). The CDR3 runs to 15 residues. Trimming took off 0 bases at V and 3 bases at J, with 8 bases between the two ends. CDR3 amino acids: CASSYSVGANEKLFF. CDR3 bases: TGTGCCAGCAGTTACTCGGTGGGGGCTAATGAAAAACTGTTTTTT.

This clonotype was detected once. This sequence joins TRBV7-9 and TRBJ2-2; D is perhaps TRBD1 or TRBD2 (5 bases each). This CDR3 is built from 14 residues. V was shortened by 4 bases and J by 8 bases, with 14 bases between the two germline ends. Germline CDR1 and CDR2: SEHNR and FQNEAQ (reference sequence). CDR3 region: CASSYLGPAGELFF. The CDR3 DNA reads TGTGCCAGCAGCTACTTGGGACCGGCTGGGGAGCTGTTTTTT.

V and J are TRBV29-1 and TRBJ2-1; D not resolved. Trimming stripped 6 bases from V and 4 bases from J, with 7 bases between. The CDR3 is 11 residues long. The germline CDR1 and CDR2 sequences are SQVTM and ANQGSEA. Written as DNA, the CDR3 is TGCAGCGTACAATTATACAATGAGCAGTTCTTC. Amino acids: CSVQLYNEQFF.

This clonotype was counted at least ten times. The V and J genes are TRBV7-3 and TRBJ2-5; 9 positions agree with TRBD1. Germline-derived CDR1 and CDR2 are SGHTA and FQGTGA. The CDR3 runs to 14 residues. Trimming cost V 6 bases and J 6 bases; bases outside gene matches: 8. The CDR3 region is CASSPGTGKKTQYF. The CDR3, as DNA: TGTGCCAGCAGTCCCGGGACAGGGAAGAAGACCCAGTACTTC.

This clonotype was found a few times. The chain carries TRBV10-2 and TRBJ1-2; no definite D call. Trimming cost V 3 bases and J 1 base, with 9 bases left between them. This CDR3 is built from 14 residues. The V gene's germline CDR1 is WSHSY and CDR2 SAAADI. DNA for the CDR3: TGCGCCAGCAGTGATTCTCCCTATAACTATGGCTACACCTTC. This codes for CASSDSPYNYGYTF.

Points on this clonotype: One end of the junction varies from germline; a read error may be responsible. The rearrangement uses TRBV6-4 and TRBJ1-5; 8 bases align to TRBD1. Germline V gives CDR1 MRHNA, CDR2 SNTAGT. The CDR3 length is 16 residues. CDR3 in DNA: TGTGCCAGCAGTGATCGGGACACAGGGGGATTTCAGCTCCAGCATTTT. Translated: CASSDRDTGGFQLQHF.

This sequence joins TRBV20-1 and TRBJ2-1, with 11 bases identical to TRBD2. The CDR3 spans 14 residues. Germline lookup yields CDR1 DFQATT and CDR2 SNEGSKA (reference sequence). With V trimmed by 6 bases and J by 4 bases, 5 bases remained unmatched. CDR3 sequence: CSAKLAGVYNEQFF. CDR3 bases: TGCAGTGCAAAACTAGCGGGGGTGTACAATGAGCAGTTCTTC.

For this clonotype: A much larger clone is a single base away; this may be a read error. This chain joins TRBV2 and TRBJ1-2; D is undetermined. The CDR3 totals 14 residues. Germline V lookup: CDR1 SNHLY, CDR2 FYNNEI. The CDR3 bases are TGTGCCAGCAGGGAAGAGGAGGGCTTCTATGGCTACACCTTC. Translation: CASREEEGFYGYTF.

The V call is TRBV27, the J call TRBJ1-2; D uncertain. Trimming took 5 bases from V and 3 from J, leaving 13 bases between them. This CDR3 is 14 amino acids long. Germline V gene sequence: CDR1 MNHEY, CDR2 SMNVEV (reference sequence). CDR3 DNA sequence: TGTGCCAGCAGTCCCCAGGCGGCGGACTATGGCTACACCTTC. Encoded protein: CASSPQAADYGYTF.

Remarks on this clonotype: Likely a read error: the CDR3 ends without its conserved phenylalanine or tryptophan. The rearrangement joins TRBV18 to TRBJ2-2; D is perhaps TRBD1 (6 bases). The germline V gene has CDR1 KGHSH and CDR2 LQKENI. With 8 bases removed from V and 3 bases from J, the gap between germline ends came to 13 bases. This CDR3 spans 14 amino acids. In DNA form, the CDR3 reads TGTGCCAGCCCTGCAGGGGATGACACCGGGGAGCTGTTTCTT. As protein: CASPAGDDTGELFL.

The chain joins TRBV25-1 to TRBJ2-5, with no clear D. The DNA end is more similar to TRBJ2-7, so the J call may be wrong. CDR3 length: 12 amino acids. Germline V CDR1 and CDR2: MGHDK, SYGVNS. The CDR3 DNA follows: TGTGCCAGCAGTGAACGGCCGGCCGAGCAGTACTTC. Translating gives CASSERPAEQYF.

This clonotype showed up just a few times. The gene calls are TRBV4-1 and TRBJ2-7; no clear D gene. CDR1 is MGHRA and CDR2 is YSYEKL in the germline V gene. The ends were cut back, 1 base at V and 0 bases at J, with 10 bases in the middle. The CDR3 is 15 amino acids. The chain's CDR3 is CASSQGFSSSYEQYF. The CDR3 coding sequence is TGCGCCAGCAGCCAAGGGTTCTCTAGCTCCTACGAGCAGTACTTC.

The sample holds a few counts of this clonotype. The chain uses TRBV19 and TRBJ1-1; 7 nucleotides agree with TRBD1. CDR3 length equals 18 residues. Germline loops: CDR1 LNHDA, CDR2 SQIVND (reference sequence). J was trimmed by 5 bases and V by 5 bases; bases with no gene match: 20. Written as DNA, the CDR3 is TGTGCCAGTAGTTCGAGACCGGGACACAGGGGCCCGAGGACTGAAGCTTTCTTT. Protein product: CASSSRPGHRGPRTEAFF.

This clonotype came up a few times. The gene calls are TRBV7-2 and TRBJ2-1; D is possibly TRBD2 (6 bases). The length of the CDR3 is 13 residues. V was cut by 8 bases and J by 4 bases, with 12 bases left in between. The V gene's germline CDR1 is SGHTA and CDR2 FQGNSA. The CDR3 DNA sequence: TGTGCCAGCTCGATAGCGGTTTACAATGAGCAGTTCTTC. Protein sequence: CASSIAVYNEQFF.

There are a few counts of this clonotype. This chain links TRBV12-5 with TRBJ2-5; tentative D call: TRBD1 (6 bases). Trimming took 2 bases from V and 1 from J, leaving 14 bases between them. Germline values: CDR1 LGHNT, CDR2 FRNRAP. The CDR3 is 16 residues long. DNA of the CDR3: TGTGCTAGTGGTTTGTCAACCGGGACACTCCAAGAGACCCAGTACTTC. This codes for CASGLSTGTLQETQYF.

This clonotype was recorded a few times. CDR3 DNA sequence: TGCGCCAGCAGCTTGGGCTGGTACCGTACGGGCTACACCTTC. Its translation is CASSLGWYRTGYTF. This rearrangement joins TRBV5-1 to TRBJ1-2, with D hard to call. Between the trimmed V and J ends, which lost 0 bases and 8 bases, there was a span of 14 bases. This CDR3 has 14 residues. Germline CDR1 SGHRS, CDR2 YFSETQ.